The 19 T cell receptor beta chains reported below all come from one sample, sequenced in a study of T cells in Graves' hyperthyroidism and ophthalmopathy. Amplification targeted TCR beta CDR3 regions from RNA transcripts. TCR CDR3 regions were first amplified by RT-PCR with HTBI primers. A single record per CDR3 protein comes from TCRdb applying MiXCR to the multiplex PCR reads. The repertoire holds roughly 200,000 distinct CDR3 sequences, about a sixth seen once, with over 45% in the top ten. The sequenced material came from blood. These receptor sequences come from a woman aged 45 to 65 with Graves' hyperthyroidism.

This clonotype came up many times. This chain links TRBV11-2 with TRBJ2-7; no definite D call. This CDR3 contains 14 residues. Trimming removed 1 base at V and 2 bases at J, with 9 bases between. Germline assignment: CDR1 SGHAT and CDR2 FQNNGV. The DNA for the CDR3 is TGTGCCAGCAGCTTAGGTTGGAGACCCTACGAGCAGTACTTC. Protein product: CASSLGWRPYEQYF.

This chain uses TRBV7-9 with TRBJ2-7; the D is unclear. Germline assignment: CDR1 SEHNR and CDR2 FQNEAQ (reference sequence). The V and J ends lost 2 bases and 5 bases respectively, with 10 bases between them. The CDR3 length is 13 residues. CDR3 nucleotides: TGTGCCAGCAGCTTACGTCCTCTCCACGAGCAGTACTTC. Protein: CASSLRPLHEQYF. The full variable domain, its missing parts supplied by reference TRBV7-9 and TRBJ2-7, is DTGVSQNPRHKITKRGQNVTFRCDPISEHNRLYWYRQTLGQGPEFLTYFQNEAQLEKSRLLSDRFSAERPKGSFSTLEIQRTEQGDSAMYLCASSLRPLHEQYFGPGTRLTVT.

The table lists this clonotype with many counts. Written as DNA, the CDR3 is TGTGCCAGCAGTTTAGGGGGACTTCACTCCCAAGATACGCAGTATTTT. Translated: CASSLGGLHSQDTQYF. The chain recombines TRBV27 with TRBJ2-3; possible D gene TRBD2, 6 bases. Germline V lookup: CDR1 MNHEY, CDR2 SMNVEV (reference sequence). The V end lost 2 bases, the J end lost 5 bases, and 17 bases lay between the germline ends. This CDR3 comprises 16 residues.

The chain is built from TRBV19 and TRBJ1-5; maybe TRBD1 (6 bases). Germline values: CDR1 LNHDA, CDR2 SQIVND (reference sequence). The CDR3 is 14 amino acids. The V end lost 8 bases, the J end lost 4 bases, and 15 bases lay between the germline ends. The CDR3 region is CASHRDIENQPQHF. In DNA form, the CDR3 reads TGTGCCAGTCACCGGGACATAGAGAATCAGCCCCAGCATTTT.

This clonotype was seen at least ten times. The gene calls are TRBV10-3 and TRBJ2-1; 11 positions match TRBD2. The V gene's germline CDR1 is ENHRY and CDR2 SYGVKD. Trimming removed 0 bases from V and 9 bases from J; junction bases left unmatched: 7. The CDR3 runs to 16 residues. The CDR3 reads CAISESLPLAGGEQFF. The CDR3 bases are TGTGCCATCAGTGAGTCGTTACCGCTAGCGGGAGGTGAGCAGTTCTTC.

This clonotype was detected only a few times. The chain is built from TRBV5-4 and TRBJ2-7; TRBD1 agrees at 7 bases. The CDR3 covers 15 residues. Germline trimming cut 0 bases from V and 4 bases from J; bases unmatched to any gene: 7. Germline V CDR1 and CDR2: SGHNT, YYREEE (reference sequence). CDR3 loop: CASSLAPQGVYEQYF. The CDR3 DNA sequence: TGTGCCAGCAGCTTGGCCCCGCAGGGGGTATACGAGCAGTACTTC.

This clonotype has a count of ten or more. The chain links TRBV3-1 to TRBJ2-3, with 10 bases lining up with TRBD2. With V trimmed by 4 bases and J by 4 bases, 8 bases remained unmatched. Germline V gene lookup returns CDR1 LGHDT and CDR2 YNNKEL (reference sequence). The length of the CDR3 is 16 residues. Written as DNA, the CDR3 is TGTGCCAGCAGCCCCAGACTAGCGGGCGGATCAGATACGCAGTATTTT. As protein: CASSPRLAGGSDTQYF.

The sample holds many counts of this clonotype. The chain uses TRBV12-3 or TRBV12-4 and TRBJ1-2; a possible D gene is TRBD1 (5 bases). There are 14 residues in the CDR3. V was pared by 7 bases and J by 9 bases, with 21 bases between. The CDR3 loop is CASKGRDLYDRYTF. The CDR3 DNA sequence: TGTGCCAGCAAGGGAAGGGACCTCTATGATCGCTACACCTTC.

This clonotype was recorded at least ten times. The CDR3 DNA reads TGTGCCAGCAGTTACCAGGCCAGGTTCAGCTACACCGGGGAGCTGTTTTTT. It yields the protein CASSYQARFSYTGELFF. V is TRBV6-6 and J is TRBJ2-2; no clear D. Germline CDR1 MNHNY, CDR2 SVGAGI (reference sequence). This CDR3 has 17 residues. Trimming took 2 bases from V and 3 from J, leaving 16 bases between them.

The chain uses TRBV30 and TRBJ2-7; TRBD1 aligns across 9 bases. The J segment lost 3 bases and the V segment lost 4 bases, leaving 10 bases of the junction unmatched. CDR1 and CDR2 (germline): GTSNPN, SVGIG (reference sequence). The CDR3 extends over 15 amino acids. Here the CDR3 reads CAWTGEGQGFYEQYF. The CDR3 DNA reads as TGTGCCTGGACGGGGGAGGGACAGGGATTCTACGAGCAGTACTTC.

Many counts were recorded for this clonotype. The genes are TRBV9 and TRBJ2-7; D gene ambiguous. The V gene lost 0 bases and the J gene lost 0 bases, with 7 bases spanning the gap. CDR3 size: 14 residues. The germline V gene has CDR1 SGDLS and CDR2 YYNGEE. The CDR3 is CASSVGQYSYEQYF. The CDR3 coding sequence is TGTGCCAGCAGCGTAGGGCAGTACTCCTACGAGCAGTACTTC.

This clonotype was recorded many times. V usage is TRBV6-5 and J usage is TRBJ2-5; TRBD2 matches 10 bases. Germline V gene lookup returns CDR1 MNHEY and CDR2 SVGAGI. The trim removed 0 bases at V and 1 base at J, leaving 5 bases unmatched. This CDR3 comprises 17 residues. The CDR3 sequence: CASSYSKLAGLQETQYF. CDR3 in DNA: TGTGCCAGCAGTTACTCGAAACTAGCGGGACTCCAAGAGACCCAGTACTTC.

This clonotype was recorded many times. In DNA form, the CDR3 reads TGTGCCAGCAGCTTTAGTGTGTTGACTAGCGGGAGGGATACGCAGTATTTT. Protein product: CASSFSVLTSGRDTQYF. This chain joins TRBV7-9 and TRBJ2-3; 13 bases align to TRBD2. Looked up from germline, CDR1 is SEHNR and CDR2 is FQNEAQ (reference sequence). There are 17 residues in the CDR3. The ends lost 3 bases at V and 6 bases at J; junction bases unmatched: 9.

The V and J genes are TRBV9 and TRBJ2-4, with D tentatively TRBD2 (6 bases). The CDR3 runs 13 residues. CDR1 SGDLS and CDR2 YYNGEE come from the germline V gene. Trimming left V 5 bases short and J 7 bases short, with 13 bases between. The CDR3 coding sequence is TGTGCCAGCAGTGACGGGGGAAGGAACATTCAGTACTTC. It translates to CASSDGGRNIQYF. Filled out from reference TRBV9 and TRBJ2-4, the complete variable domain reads DSGVTQTPKHLITATGQRVTLRCSPRSGDLSVYWYQQSLDQGLQFLIQYYNGEERAKGNILERFSAQQFPDLHSELNLSSLELGDSALYFCASSDGGRNIQYFGAGTRLSVL.

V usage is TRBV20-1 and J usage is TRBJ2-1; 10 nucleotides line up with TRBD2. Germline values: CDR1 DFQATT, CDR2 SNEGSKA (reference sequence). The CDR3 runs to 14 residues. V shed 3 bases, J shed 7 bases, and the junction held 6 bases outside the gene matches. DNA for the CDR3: TGCAGTGCTAGCCAGGCTAGCGGGAGAAATGAGCAGTTCTTC. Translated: CSASQASGRNEQFF.

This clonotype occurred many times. The DNA of the CDR3 is TGTGCCAGCAGCCTGGAGGGTAGACCCTACAATGAGCAGTTCTTC. Translated, it gives CASSLEGRPYNEQFF. The J gene is TRBJ2-1, the V gene TRBV12-3 or TRBV12-4; weak D call: TRBD2 (6 bases). CDR3 length: 15 amino acids. Trimming left V 6 bases short and J 2 bases short, with 14 bases between.

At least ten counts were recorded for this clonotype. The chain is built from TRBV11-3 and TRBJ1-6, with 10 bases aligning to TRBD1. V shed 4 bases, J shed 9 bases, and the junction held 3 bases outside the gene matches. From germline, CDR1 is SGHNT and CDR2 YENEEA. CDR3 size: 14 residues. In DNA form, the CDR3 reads TGTGCCAGCAGCTGGGGACAGGGGATTTCACCCCTCCACTTT. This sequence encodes CASSWGQGISPLHF.

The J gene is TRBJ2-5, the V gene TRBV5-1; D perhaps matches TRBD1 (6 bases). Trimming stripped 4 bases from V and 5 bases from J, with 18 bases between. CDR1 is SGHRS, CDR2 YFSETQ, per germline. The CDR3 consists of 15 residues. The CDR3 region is CASSTLTQGRETQYF. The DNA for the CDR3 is TGCGCCAGCAGCACACTGACTCAGGGGCGGGAGACCCAGTACTTC.

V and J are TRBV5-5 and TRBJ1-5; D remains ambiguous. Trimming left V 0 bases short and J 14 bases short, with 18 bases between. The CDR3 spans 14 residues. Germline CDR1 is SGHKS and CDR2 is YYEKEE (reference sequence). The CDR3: CASSLGDPLLSEHF. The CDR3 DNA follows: TGTGCCAGCAGCTTGGGAGACCCCCTCCTGAGTGAGCATTTT.